This TCR beta chain was identified in a study of control samples from healthy donors and cancer patients. Produced via immunoSEQ multiplex PCR; TCRdb's table is partial and in-frame only. The sample consists of roughly 100,000 clones, 80% to 90% of them appearing once. V was shortened by 4 bases and J by 4 bases, with 5 bases between the two germline ends. The germline V gene has CDR1 SGHDT and CDR2 YYEEEE. The CDR3 has 12 amino acids. Only a few counts were recorded for this clone. J is TRBJ2-2 and V is TRBV5-6; D remains ambiguous. The TCR sequence derives from a man aged 60 to 75 with lung cancer. The sample consisted of PBMCs. CDR3 amino acids: CASSLFTGELFF. The CDR3 coding sequence is TGTGCCAGCAGCCTATTCACCGGGGAGCTGTTTTTT.